What follows is one T cell receptor beta chain and its context. The source of the sample is a study of blood T cell repertoires in COVID-19. Study summary: COVID-19 samples, acute and convalescent, were from the United States, Italy and Spain. Sources were T cells, B-cell-depleted T cells, or PBMCs; the material itself was cDNA or gDNA.

The authors' processing: By means of reference gene primer amplification, nucleated cell counts were estimated. Profiled with immunoSEQ multiplex PCR; TCRdb holds only in-frame clones, not every one. The V and J calls and clone size come from that table; D and trimming were worked out from the DNA. The data hold about 170,000 clones, with approximately 90% observed a single time. This CDR3 region has 19 residues. The germline V gene has CDR1 LGHDT and CDR2 YNNKEL (reference sequence). J gave up 1 base and V 1 base, and 6 bases lay outside the gene matches. Followed over time, Seattle patients had been enrolled while infection was active.

This clonotype was sampled from a man aged 30 to 39 with COVID-19, enrolled during active disease. Sequencing input: peripheral blood. The V and J genes are TRBV3-1 (or the pseudogene TRBV3-2) and TRBJ1-6, with 11 bases identical to TRBD1. As DNA, the CDR3 is TGTGCCAGCAGCCAAGTAGGACAGGGGGCCGGGTCCTATAATTCACCCCTCCACTTT. It translates to CASSQVGQGAGSYNSPLHF.